One sample yielded the 19 T cell receptor beta chains listed below, sequenced in a study of graft-versus-host responses after intestinal transplantation. Sequenced by immunoSEQ multiplex PCR; TCRdb stores in-frame clones only, minus some. The sample consists of more than 95,000 clones, about 93% of them appearing once. The antigens of these receptors remain unknown. Source: unstimulated CD4+ T cells sorted from spleen or lymph node cells, taken before intestinal transplant. All receptors derive from a human donor who received an intestinal transplant.

The rearrangement links TRBV6-5 to TRBJ1-3; 10 nucleotides match TRBD1. Losses at the gene ends were 6 bases for V and 7 bases for J; bases not matched to a gene: 9. Germline lookup yields CDR1 MNHEY and CDR2 SVGAGI. The CDR3 extends over 15 amino acids. As DNA, the CDR3 is TGTGCCAGCAGGCCAATGACAGGGGGCAGGAACACCATATATTTT. Its protein product is CASRPMTGGRNTIYF.

The rearrangement joins TRBV9 to TRBJ2-6; TRBD2 agrees at 7 bases. Germline V gives CDR1 SGDLS, CDR2 YYNGEE. The ends lost 5 bases at V and 0 bases at J; junction bases unmatched: 2. This CDR3 spans 15 amino acids. DNA of the CDR3: TGTGCCAGCAGGCGGGGGAGCTCTGGGGCCAACGTCCTGACTTTC. Translating gives CASRRGSSGANVLTF.

This sequence joins TRBV19 and TRBJ2-7; tentative D call: TRBD1 (5 bases). Trimming left V 2 bases short and J 1 base short, with 24 bases between. This CDR3 comprises 19 residues. Germline CDR1 LNHDA, CDR2 SQIVND (reference sequence). The DNA for the CDR3 is TGTGCCAGTAGTATACGACTTGACGTTTTGAGACAGAGGTCCTACGAGCAGTACTTC. Amino acids: CASSIRLDVLRQRSYEQYF.

The rearrangement joins TRBV12-5 to TRBJ1-2; 8 bases match TRBD1. CDR3 size: 15 residues. Germline loops: CDR1 LGHNT, CDR2 FRNRAP. J lost 6 bases, V lost 1 base, and 7 bases had no gene match. The chain's CDR3 is CASGLGDQGADGYTF. Written as DNA, the CDR3 is TGTGCTAGTGGTTTGGGAGACCAGGGGGCGGATGGCTACACCTTC.

V is TRBV27 and J is TRBJ2-5, with unresolved D. Germline V lookup: CDR1 MNHEY, CDR2 SMNVEV (reference sequence). The V gene lost 3 bases and the J gene lost 0 bases, with 8 bases spanning the gap. CDR3 length: 14 residues. CDR3 in DNA: TGTGCCAGCAGTTTTGGGCGCAACCAAGAGACCCAGTACTTC. Its protein product is CASSFGRNQETQYF.

This rearrangement joins TRBV29-1 to TRBJ1-1, with TRBD1 matching 7 bases. CDR1 is SQVTM and CDR2 is ANQGSEA in the germline V gene. The CDR3 is made up of 16 amino acids. The ends lost 0 bases at V and 1 base at J; junction bases unmatched: 8. CDR3 DNA: TGCAGCGTTGAAGAGTTGAGGGGGCGATGGAACACTGAAGCTTTCTTT. Translated, it gives CSVEELRGRWNTEAFF.

Concerning this clone: This sample includes further DNA sequences coding for the same CDR3. The CDR3 DNA follows: TGCGCCAGCAGCCAGGCGGGGACTAGCGGGAGGGCCTACGAGCAGTACTTC. Translating it yields CASSQAGTSGRAYEQYF. The rearrangement uses TRBV4-1 and TRBJ2-7; 16 positions match TRBD2. Germline assignment: CDR1 MGHRA and CDR2 YSYEKL. This CDR3 region has 17 residues. V was clipped by 3 bases and J by 2 bases; unmatched bases: 4.

The rearrangement links TRBV5-5 to TRBJ2-1, with TRBD1 matching 10 bases. J was trimmed by 10 bases and V by 4 bases; bases with no gene match: 5. This CDR3 is built from 13 residues. Looked up from germline, CDR1 is SGHKS and CDR2 is YYEKEE (reference sequence). CDR3 nucleotides: TGTGCCAGCAGCCGAGGGACAGGGGCCGAGCAGTTCTTC. Translation: CASSRGTGAEQFF. Full variable domain (rest looked up from reference TRBV5-5 and TRBJ2-1): DAGVTQSPTHLIKTRGQQVTLRCSPISGHKSVSWYQQVLGQGPQFIFQYYEKEERGRGNFPDRFSARQFPNYSSELNVNALLLGDSALYLCASSRGTGAEQFFGPGTRLTVL.

V usage is TRBV6-4 and J usage is TRBJ2-3; a weak D match, TRBD2 (5 bases). From germline, CDR1 is MRHNA and CDR2 SNTAGT. Between the trimmed V and J ends, which lost 6 bases and 1 base, there was a span of 14 bases. This CDR3 has 15 amino acids. The CDR3 sequence is CASSPAQAGTDTQYF. CDR3 sequence (DNA): TGTGCCAGCAGCCCCGCTCAAGCGGGCACAGATACGCAGTATTTT.

The rearrangement uses TRBV9 and TRBJ2-1; 8 nucleotides agree with TRBD2. This CDR3 contains 17 residues. From germline, CDR1 is SGDLS and CDR2 YYNGEE. V was clipped by 2 bases and J by 3 bases; unmatched bases: 10. The CDR3 DNA sequence: TGTGCCAGCAGCGTTGCCCCGCGGGCGGGGGGCTACAATGAGCAGTTCTTC. Its translation: CASSVAPRAGGYNEQFF.

The chain recombines TRBV7-2 with TRBJ1-2; tentative D call: TRBD1 (6 bases). The CDR3 is 12 amino acids. V dropped 4 bases and J dropped 5 bases, with 8 bases sitting between them. Germline V gene lookup returns CDR1 SGHTA and CDR2 FQGNSA. For the CDR3, the DNA is TGTGCCAGCAGCTCCACAGGGTATGGCTACACCTTC. This gives the protein CASSSTGYGYTF.

The genes are TRBV5-5 and TRBJ1-1, with 7 bases identical to TRBD1. The V and J ends lost 0 bases and 7 bases, in that order; junction bases with no gene match: 9. The CDR3 is 15 amino acids. Germline values: CDR1 SGHKS, CDR2 YYEKEE (reference sequence). CDR3 sequence: CASSLVGQGGHEAFF. The DNA for the CDR3 is TGTGCCAGCAGCTTGGTTGGGCAGGGGGGACATGAAGCTTTCTTT.

The chain is built from TRBV7-8 and TRBJ2-7, with TRBD2 matching over 13 bases. J gave up 5 bases and V 1 base, and 2 bases lay outside the gene matches. CDR1 is SGHVS and CDR2 is FQNEAQ in the germline V gene. The CDR3 totals 15 residues. CDR3 DNA: TGTGCCAGCAGCTTAGGGACTAGCGGGAGAAACGAGCAGTACTTC. Its protein product is CASSLGTSGRNEQYF.

A single count supports this clone. The CDR3: CASSDPQAGGNTIYF. In DNA, the CDR3 is TGTGCCAGCAGTGATCCCCAAGCGGGCGGAAACACCATATATTTT. The V and J genes are TRBV25-1 and TRBJ1-3; D gene uncertain. Germline V gene sequence: CDR1 MGHDK, CDR2 SYGVNS. Trimming took 3 bases from V and 4 from J, leaving 13 bases between them. This CDR3 region has 15 residues.

The V call is TRBV30, the J call TRBJ2-7, with D unresolved. V shed 1 base and J shed 5 bases, with 6 bases lying between them. The germline V gene encodes CDR1 GTSNPN and CDR2 SVGIG (reference sequence). CDR3 size: 11 residues. The CDR3 loop is CAWSGSDEQYF. The DNA of the CDR3 is TGTGCCTGGAGTGGCTCAGACGAGCAGTACTTC.

This chain uses TRBV2 with TRBJ1-2; D gene ambiguous. Germline V gene data show CDR1 as SNHLY and CDR2 as FYNNEI. The CDR3 is 13 residues long. V gave up 7 bases and J gave up 4 bases, with 13 bases separating them. The CDR3 DNA sequence: TGTGCCAGCATTATCATTTCTAGCTATGGCTACACCTTC. Its protein is CASIIISSYGYTF.

The CDR3 protein is CASRRQDLSTDTQYF. For the CDR3, the DNA is TGTGCCAGCAGACGACAGGACCTTAGCACAGATACGCAGTATTTT. The chain joins TRBV6-6 to TRBJ2-3; weak D call: TRBD1 (6 bases). The CDR3 runs 15 residues. Germline V gives CDR1 MNHNY, CDR2 SVGAGI (reference sequence). V lost 6 bases, J lost 0 bases, and 13 bases lay in between.

V is TRBV28 and J is TRBJ1-2; 7 bases match TRBD1. There are 16 residues in the CDR3. The V gene's germline CDR1 is MDHEN and CDR2 SYDVKM. V shed 5 bases, J shed 4 bases, and the junction held 13 bases outside the gene matches. The DNA of the CDR3 is TGTGCCAGCAGTCCTTATTACAGGGGACCCCCCTATGGCTACACCTTC. Amino acids: CASSPYYRGPPYGYTF.

V is TRBV5-4 and J is TRBJ1-2, with 7 positions matching TRBD1. The V and J ends lost 4 bases and 4 bases, in that order; junction bases with no gene match: 4. This CDR3 contains 13 residues. Germline CDR1 and CDR2: SGHNT and YYREEE (reference sequence). CDR3 DNA sequence: TGTGCCAGCAGCGAGGACAGGTCCTATGGCTACACCTTC. This sequence encodes CASSEDRSYGYTF.